The entry that follows covers one TCR beta chain sequence. What it binds is unknown. The source of the sample is a study of memory CD4+ T cells and cytomegalovirus serostatus. About the research overall: Of the healthy Belgian adults, 9 or 10 were CMV seropositive and 20 to 30 seronegative. Points from the study as a whole: Suggested: most of the CMV-linked TCR signature lies in CD4+ memory cells.

The protocol was immunoSEQ multiplex PCR, while the TCRdb copy is restricted to in-frame clones and leaves out a portion. Of about 50,000 clones in the sample, around 78% were seen once. The CDR3 contains 13 residues. CDR1 and CDR2 (germline): SGHRS, YFSETQ. Trimming removed 3 bases from V and 5 bases from J, with 10 bases in between. The sort gate was single viable CD3+CD4+CD8-CD45RO+ cells for memory CD4+ T cells. CD4+ T cells were isolated by positive magnetic selection. The clonotype originates from an adult in good health and CMV-seronegative. The source material was memory CD4+ T cells from blood. The V and J genes are TRBV5-1 and TRBJ2-3; D remains ambiguous. The CDR3 DNA reads TGCGCCAGCAGCTCCCTGGCCAAAGATACGCAGTATTTT. It specifies CASSSLAKDTQYF.